The 2 T cell receptor beta chains presented below share a single source sample, sequenced in a study of T cells in Graves' hyperthyroidism and ophthalmopathy. RNA transcripts were the template for amplifying TCR beta CDR3 regions. HTBI primers were the set used in a first-round RT-PCR of the TCR CDR3. Each CDR3 protein gets one entry after TCRdb re-called the multiplex PCR reads with MiXCR. The repertoire includes a few hundred thousand distinct CDR3 sequences, 14% to 15% of them detected once, and approximately 32% sits in the top ten. Sequenced: blood. These receptors were collected from a woman in her thirties with Graves' hyperthyroidism.

At least ten counts were recorded for this clonotype. The genes are TRBV10-3 and TRBJ2-2, with 7 bases aligning to TRBD1. This CDR3 has 14 amino acids. Unmatched junction bases numbered 7, after V lost 9 bases and J lost 3 bases. Germline values: CDR1 ENHRY, CDR2 SYGVKD. Written as DNA, the CDR3 is TGTGCCATAGCCGGGACAGCCGACACCGGGGAGCTGTTTTTT. It yields the protein CAIAGTADTGELFF.

The chain links TRBV6-2 or TRBV6-3 to TRBJ2-3, with D possibly matching TRBD2 (5 bases). V lost 2 bases to trimming and J lost 6 bases, with 12 bases between them. CDR1 MNHEY and CDR2 SVGEGT come from the germline V gene. The length of the CDR3 is 14 residues. The CDR3 reads CASSYDGVVDTQYF. The CDR3 coding sequence is TGTGCCAGCAGTTACGACGGGGTCGTGGATACGCAGTATTTT.